This is a list of T cell receptor beta chains from one sample in a study of T cell responses to AZD1222 COVID-19 vaccine. Libraries were prepared by immunoSEQ multiplex PCR; TCRdb keeps only in-frame clonotypes and omits some of them. Here the sample spans 120,000 or so clones, approximately 88% being singletons. The material was peripheral blood, obtained on day 0 of AZD1222 vaccination. These receptors all stem from an adult in good health. CDR3s include the opening cysteine and the closing phenylalanine or tryptophan. Fields, in order: J gene, clone size, V gene, CDR3 protein. Clone size is not always given. Where it is, it says once, few, many or a class for expanded clones.

j_call: TRBJ1-5; clone_size: -; v_call: TRBV10-2; cdr3_aa: CASARGGEQPQHF
j_call: TRBJ1-5; clone_size: -; v_call: TRBV3-1/TRBV3-2; cdr3_aa: CASSVGTGGNQPQHF
j_call: TRBJ1-2; clone_size: once; v_call: TRBV25-1; cdr3_aa: CASSDPPDGGYTF
j_call: TRBJ1-1; clone_size: -; v_call: TRBV6-5; cdr3_aa: CASCEGSEAFF
j_call: TRBJ1-5; clone_size: -; v_call: TRBV6-1; cdr3_aa: CASSEPGIWPQHF
j_call: TRBJ2-1; clone_size: -; v_call: TRBV10-2; cdr3_aa: CASSDTAGVRNEQFF
j_call: TRBJ1-4; clone_size: once; v_call: TRBV5-4; cdr3_aa: CASSPGPGRIGTNEKLFF
j_call: TRBJ2-7; clone_size: -; v_call: TRBV9; cdr3_aa: CASSVLPLAAAYEQYF
j_call: TRBJ2-3; clone_size: -; v_call: TRBV7-9; cdr3_aa: CASSLAAGGLFHTQYF
j_call: TRBJ2-1; clone_size: -; v_call: TRBV5-6; cdr3_aa: CASSLVASLGGFF
j_call: TRBJ1-1; clone_size: -; v_call: TRBV10-3; cdr3_aa: CAISGRGADTEAFF
j_call: TRBJ2-7; clone_size: few; v_call: TRBV4-1; cdr3_aa: CASSQNRGPPYEQYF
j_call: TRBJ1-5; clone_size: -; v_call: TRBV19; cdr3_aa: CASRLRGGNQPQHF
j_call: TRBJ1-3; clone_size: -; v_call: TRBV6-5; cdr3_aa: CASSYSFGQPGNTIYF
j_call: TRBJ2-5; clone_size: -; v_call: TRBV19; cdr3_aa: CASSRNSRETQYF
j_call: TRBJ1-3; clone_size: -; v_call: TRBV12-3/TRBV12-4; cdr3_aa: CASSPSSGNTIYF
j_call: TRBJ2-7; clone_size: -; v_call: TRBV21-1; cdr3_aa: CASSRGQGAVGNGF
j_call: TRBJ1-2; clone_size: -; v_call: TRBV5-6; cdr3_aa: CAISRGAHGYTF
j_call: TRBJ2-1; clone_size: -; v_call: TRBV6-5; cdr3_aa: CATVEAGVINEQFF
j_call: TRBJ1-2; clone_size: once; v_call: TRBV14; cdr3_aa: CASSQYGYGYTF
j_call: TRBJ2-7; clone_size: -; v_call: TRBV7-9; cdr3_aa: CASSLGGGFTYEQYF
j_call: TRBJ1-4; clone_size: -; v_call: TRBV20-1; cdr3_aa: CSAKREKLFF
j_call: TRBJ2-2; clone_size: -; v_call: TRBV2; cdr3_aa: CASRFTGELFF
j_call: TRBJ1-2; clone_size: -; v_call: TRBV15; cdr3_aa: CATVKSTGLGYGYTF
j_call: TRBJ2-1; clone_size: few; v_call: TRBV30; cdr3_aa: CAWSERGYEQFF
j_call: TRBJ1-1; clone_size: -; v_call: TRBV5-1; cdr3_aa: CASSLGSAEAFF
j_call: TRBJ2-1; clone_size: -; v_call: TRBV27; cdr3_aa: CASSSVLVNEQFF
j_call: TRBJ1-5; clone_size: -; v_call: TRBV6-5; cdr3_aa: CASSYAGSNQPQHF
j_call: TRBJ1-1; clone_size: -; v_call: TRBV5-1; cdr3_aa: CASSSISANTEAFF
j_call: TRBJ2-7; clone_size: once; v_call: TRBV19; cdr3_aa: CASSTGTGGSYEQYF
j_call: TRBJ2-1; clone_size: once; v_call: TRBV11-3; cdr3_aa: CASSLGLGGLAGSYNEQFF
j_call: TRBJ2-3; clone_size: -; v_call: TRBV3-1/TRBV3-2; cdr3_aa: CASSLLDSTTDTQYF
j_call: TRBJ2-2; clone_size: -; v_call: TRBV19; cdr3_aa: CASSGLAANTGELFF
j_call: TRBJ2-7; clone_size: -; v_call: TRBV7-2; cdr3_aa: CASSSGPGTYEQYF
j_call: TRBJ2-1; clone_size: -; v_call: TRBV29-1; cdr3_aa: CSGRGLAGPIEQFF
j_call: TRBJ1-1; clone_size: -; v_call: TRBV5-1; cdr3_aa: CASSFGQGQTEAFF
j_call: TRBJ1-1; clone_size: -; v_call: TRBV7-8; cdr3_aa: CASSLNPPTGFGGTEAFF
j_call: TRBJ1-1; clone_size: -; v_call: TRBV5-4; cdr3_aa: CASSSTLTEAFF
j_call: TRBJ2-3; clone_size: once; v_call: TRBV18; cdr3_aa: CASSPGQGSPDTQYF
j_call: TRBJ2-1; clone_size: -; v_call: TRBV5-4; cdr3_aa: CASSSAANTYNEQFF
j_call: TRBJ1-2; clone_size: -; v_call: TRBV6-5; cdr3_aa: CASGGLTSRGGYTF
j_call: TRBJ2-2; clone_size: -; v_call: TRBV10-3; cdr3_aa: CAISRSRTSGLNTGELFF
j_call: TRBJ1-5; clone_size: -; v_call: TRBV7-2; cdr3_aa: CASSLSADQPQHF
j_call: TRBJ2-3; clone_size: -; v_call: TRBV7-9; cdr3_aa: CASSLTGEDTQYF
j_call: TRBJ2-3; clone_size: -; v_call: TRBV19; cdr3_aa: CASSISSGVWSTDTQYF
j_call: TRBJ1-4; clone_size: -; v_call: TRBV3-1/TRBV3-2; cdr3_aa: CASSQGRKLFF
j_call: TRBJ2-5; clone_size: -; v_call: TRBV11-2; cdr3_aa: CASSLGLAGSRETQYF
j_call: TRBJ2-1; clone_size: -; v_call: TRBV15; cdr3_aa: CATSRDREREVNEQFF
j_call: TRBJ2-1; clone_size: -; v_call: TRBV7-3; cdr3_aa: CASSPLAGGSEQFF
j_call: TRBJ2-4; clone_size: once; v_call: TRBV7-9; cdr3_aa: CASSLKGGENIQYF
j_call: TRBJ2-7; clone_size: -; v_call: TRBV5-1; cdr3_aa: CASSSGTYYEQYF
j_call: TRBJ2-2; clone_size: -; v_call: TRBV27; cdr3_aa: CASSLSRGPNTGELFF
j_call: TRBJ1-5; clone_size: -; v_call: TRBV19; cdr3_aa: CASSIRDRGPMHGNQPQHF
j_call: TRBJ2-7; clone_size: -; v_call: TRBV10-1; cdr3_aa: CASSEIPLGEQYF
j_call: TRBJ1-4; clone_size: -; v_call: TRBV25-1; cdr3_aa: CASSELGRENEKLFF
j_call: TRBJ1-2; clone_size: -; v_call: TRBV27; cdr3_aa: CASSLLTGGGYTF